Listed here is a single T cell receptor (beta chain). Its cognate antigen is unknown. This CDR3 spans 20 amino acids. From germline, CDR1 is ENHRY and CDR2 SYGVKD. With 0 bases clipped from V and 2 bases from J, the junction kept 18 bases outside the gene matches. Repertoires were generated with immunoSEQ multiplex PCR, while TCRdb's copy carries only in-frame clones and drops some. This repertoire shows roughly 23,000 clones, around 90% found once; its top ten account for approximately 9.4%. This specimen belongs to a study of lymphopenia after photon versus proton radiotherapy. Study-wide findings and caveats: Better survival with proton therapy was suggested as possible, not demonstrated.

The clonotype comes from a woman aged 70 to 79 with pancreatic cancer. Some clones in this sample may be carry-over from other donors' samples. The specimen comprised peripheral blood, sampled from a patient treated with proton-based radiotherapy. The chain combines TRBV10-3 with TRBJ1-2, with 7 nucleotides matching TRBD1. CDR3 sequence (DNA): TGTGCCATCAGTGAGTCATGGAGGGGGCAAAAGATACGGCTAAACTATGGCTACACCTTC. Protein sequence: CAISESWRGQKIRLNYGYTF.